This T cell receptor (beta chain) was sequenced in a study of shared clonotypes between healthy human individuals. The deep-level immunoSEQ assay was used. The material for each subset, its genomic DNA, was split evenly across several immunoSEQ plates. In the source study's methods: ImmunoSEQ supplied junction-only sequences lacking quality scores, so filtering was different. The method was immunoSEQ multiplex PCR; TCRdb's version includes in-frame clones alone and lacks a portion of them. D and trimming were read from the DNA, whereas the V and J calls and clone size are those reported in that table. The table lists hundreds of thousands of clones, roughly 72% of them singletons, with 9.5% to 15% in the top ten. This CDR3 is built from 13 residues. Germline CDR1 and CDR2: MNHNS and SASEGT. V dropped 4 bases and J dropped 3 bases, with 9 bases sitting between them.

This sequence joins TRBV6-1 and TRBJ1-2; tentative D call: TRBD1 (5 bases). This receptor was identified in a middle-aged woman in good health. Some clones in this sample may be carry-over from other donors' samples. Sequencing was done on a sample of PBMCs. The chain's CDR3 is CASSGRDYYGYTF. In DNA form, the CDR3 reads TGTGCCAGCAGTGGCCGGGACTACTATGGCTACACCTTC.